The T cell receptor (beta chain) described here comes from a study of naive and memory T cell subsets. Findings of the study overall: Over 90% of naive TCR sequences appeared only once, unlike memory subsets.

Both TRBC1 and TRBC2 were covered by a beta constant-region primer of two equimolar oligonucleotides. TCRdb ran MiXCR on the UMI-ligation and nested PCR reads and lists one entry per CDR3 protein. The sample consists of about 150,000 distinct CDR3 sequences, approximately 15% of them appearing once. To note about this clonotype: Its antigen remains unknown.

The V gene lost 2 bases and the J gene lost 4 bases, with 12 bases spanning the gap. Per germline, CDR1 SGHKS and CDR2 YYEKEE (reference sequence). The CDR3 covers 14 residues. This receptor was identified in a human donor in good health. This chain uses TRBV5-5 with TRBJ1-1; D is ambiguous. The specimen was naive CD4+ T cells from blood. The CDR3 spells CASSLEVRVTEAFF. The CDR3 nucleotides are TGTGCCAGCAGCTTAGAGGTCCGGGTCACTGAAGCTTTCTTT.